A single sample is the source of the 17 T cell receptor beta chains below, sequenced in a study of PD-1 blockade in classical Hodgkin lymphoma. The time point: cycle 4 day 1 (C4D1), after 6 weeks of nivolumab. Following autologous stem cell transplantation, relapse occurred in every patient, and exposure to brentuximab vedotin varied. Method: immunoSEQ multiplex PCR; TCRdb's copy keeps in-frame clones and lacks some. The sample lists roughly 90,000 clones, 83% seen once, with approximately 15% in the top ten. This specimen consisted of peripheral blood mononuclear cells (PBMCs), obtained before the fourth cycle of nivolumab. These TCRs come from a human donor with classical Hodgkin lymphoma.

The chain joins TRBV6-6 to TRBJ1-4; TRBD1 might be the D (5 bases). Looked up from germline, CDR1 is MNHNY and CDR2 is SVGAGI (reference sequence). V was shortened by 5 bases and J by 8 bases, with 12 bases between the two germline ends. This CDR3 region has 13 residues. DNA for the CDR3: TGTGCCAGCAGTCGGGACCCAACGGAAAAACTGTTTTTT. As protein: CASSRDPTEKLFF.

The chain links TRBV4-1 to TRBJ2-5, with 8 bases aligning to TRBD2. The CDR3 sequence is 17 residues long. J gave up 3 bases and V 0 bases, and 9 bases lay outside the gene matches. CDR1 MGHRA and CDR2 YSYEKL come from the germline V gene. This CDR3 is CASSQDEETSEKETQYF. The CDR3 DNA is TGCGCCAGCAGCCAAGATGAAGAGACTAGCGAAAAAGAGACCCAGTACTTC.

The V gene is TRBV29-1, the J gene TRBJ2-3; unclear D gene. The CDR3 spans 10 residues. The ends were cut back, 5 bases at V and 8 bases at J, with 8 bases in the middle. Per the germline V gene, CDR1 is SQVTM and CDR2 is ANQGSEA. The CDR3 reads CSVSSATQYF. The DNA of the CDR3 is TGCAGCGTTAGCAGCGCTACGCAGTATTTT.

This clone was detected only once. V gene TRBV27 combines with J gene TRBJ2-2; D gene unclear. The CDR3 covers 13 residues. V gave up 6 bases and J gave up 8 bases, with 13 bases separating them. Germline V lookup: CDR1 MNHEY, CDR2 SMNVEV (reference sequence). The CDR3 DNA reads TGTGCCAGCAGGCAGGCGGCCCGGGGGGAGCTGTTTTTT. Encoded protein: CASRQAARGELFF.

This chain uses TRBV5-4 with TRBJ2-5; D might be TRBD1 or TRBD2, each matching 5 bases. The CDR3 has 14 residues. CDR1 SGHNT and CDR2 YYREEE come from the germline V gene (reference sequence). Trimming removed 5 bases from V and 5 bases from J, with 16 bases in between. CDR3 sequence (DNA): TGTGCCAGCAGTCGGGGCAGGGCCGCGGAGACCCAGTACTTC. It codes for CASSRGRAAETQYF.

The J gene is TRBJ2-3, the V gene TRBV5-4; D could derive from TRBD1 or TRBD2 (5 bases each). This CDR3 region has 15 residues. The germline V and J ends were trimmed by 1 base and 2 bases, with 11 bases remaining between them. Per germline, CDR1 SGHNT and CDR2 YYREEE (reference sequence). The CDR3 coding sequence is TGTGCCAGCAGCTTGATTCCGGGGACCACAGATACGCAGTATTTT. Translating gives CASSLIPGTTDTQYF.

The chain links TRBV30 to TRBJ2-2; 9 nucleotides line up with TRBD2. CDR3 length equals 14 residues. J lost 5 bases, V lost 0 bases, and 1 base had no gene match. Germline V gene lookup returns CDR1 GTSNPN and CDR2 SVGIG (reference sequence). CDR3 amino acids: CAWSVLAGTGELFF. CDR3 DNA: TGTGCCTGGAGTGTCCTAGCGGGAACCGGGGAGCTGTTTTTT.

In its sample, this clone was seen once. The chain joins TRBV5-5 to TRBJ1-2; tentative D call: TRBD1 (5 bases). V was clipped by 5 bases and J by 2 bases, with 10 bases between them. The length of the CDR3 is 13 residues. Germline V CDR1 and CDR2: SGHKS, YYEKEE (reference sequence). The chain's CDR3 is CASRYQGNYGYTF. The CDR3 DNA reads TGTGCCAGCAGGTACCAGGGAAACTATGGCTACACCTTC.

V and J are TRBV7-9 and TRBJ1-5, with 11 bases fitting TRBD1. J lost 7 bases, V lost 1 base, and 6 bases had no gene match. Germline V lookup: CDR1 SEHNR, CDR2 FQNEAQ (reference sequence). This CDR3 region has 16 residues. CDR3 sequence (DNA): TGTGCCAGCAGCTTAGAAGGACAGGGGGCTGGGCAGCCCCAGCATTTT. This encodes CASSLEGQGAGQPQHF.

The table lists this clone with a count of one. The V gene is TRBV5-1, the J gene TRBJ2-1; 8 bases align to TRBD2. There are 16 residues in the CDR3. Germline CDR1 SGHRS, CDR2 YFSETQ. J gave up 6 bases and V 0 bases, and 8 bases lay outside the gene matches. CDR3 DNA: TGCGCCAGCAGCTTGGTGCTGGCGGGAGGCGGCAATGAGCAGTTCTTC. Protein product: CASSLVLAGGGNEQFF.

As DNA, the CDR3 is TGTGCCAGCAGCTTAGCGGGTAGGGTGAGGAGCGTGGGGACTGAAGCTTTCTTT. This sequence encodes CASSLAGRVRSVGTEAFF. This rearrangement joins TRBV7-6 to TRBJ1-1; D is undetermined. CDR3 length: 18 residues. Trimming pared 0 bases from V and 5 bases from J, leaving 22 bases between. The germline gives CDR1 SGHVS, CDR2 FNYEAQ.

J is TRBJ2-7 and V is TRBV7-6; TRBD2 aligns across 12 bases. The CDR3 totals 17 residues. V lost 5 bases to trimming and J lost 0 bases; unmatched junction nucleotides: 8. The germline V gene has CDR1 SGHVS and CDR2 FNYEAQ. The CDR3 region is CASSPGLAGRSSYEQYF. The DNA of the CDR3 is TGTGCCAGCAGCCCGGGACTAGCGGGTAGGAGCTCCTACGAGCAGTACTTC.

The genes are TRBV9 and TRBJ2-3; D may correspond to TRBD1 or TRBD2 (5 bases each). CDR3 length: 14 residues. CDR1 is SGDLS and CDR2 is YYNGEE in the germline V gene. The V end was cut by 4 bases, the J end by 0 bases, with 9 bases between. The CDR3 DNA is TGTGCCAGCAGCATCAGGGACAGCACAGATACGCAGTATTTT. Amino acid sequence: CASSIRDSTDTQYF.

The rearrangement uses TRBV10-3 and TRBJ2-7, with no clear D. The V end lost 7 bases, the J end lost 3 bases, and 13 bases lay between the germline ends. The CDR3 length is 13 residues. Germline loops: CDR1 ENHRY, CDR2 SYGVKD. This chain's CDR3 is CAITNGNLYEQYF. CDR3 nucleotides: TGTGCCATCACGAACGGAAATCTCTACGAGCAGTACTTC.

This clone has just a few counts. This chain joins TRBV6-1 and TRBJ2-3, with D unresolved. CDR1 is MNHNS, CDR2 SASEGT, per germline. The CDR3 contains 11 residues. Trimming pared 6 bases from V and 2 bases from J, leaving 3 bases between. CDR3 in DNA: TGTGCCAGCAGGACCACAGATACGCAGTATTTT. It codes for CASRTTDTQYF.

In DNA form, the CDR3 reads TGTGCCAGCAGTCTGACGGGACAGGGGGCCAACGTCCTGACTTTC. Translated, it gives CASSLTGQGANVLTF. This chain connects TRBV28 to TRBJ2-6; TRBD1 matches 7 bases. The germline CDR1 and CDR2 sequences are MDHEN and SYDVKM. Losses at the gene ends were 5 bases for V and 4 bases for J; bases not matched to a gene: 5. The CDR3 contains 15 residues.

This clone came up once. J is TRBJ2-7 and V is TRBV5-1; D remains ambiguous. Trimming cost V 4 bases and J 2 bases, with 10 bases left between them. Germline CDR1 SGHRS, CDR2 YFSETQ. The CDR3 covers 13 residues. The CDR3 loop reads CASSPPAAYEQYF. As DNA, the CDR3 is TGCGCCAGCAGCCCCCCGGCAGCCTACGAGCAGTACTTC.